The next 14 T cell receptor beta chains were all read from a single sample in a study of shared clonotypes between healthy human individuals. Profiled with immunoSEQ multiplex PCR; TCRdb holds only in-frame clones, not every one. Of 450,000 to 550,000 clones in the sample, 70% to 80% were seen once. Sequenced material: PBMCs. These receptors all come from a woman between 40 and 50 years old in good health. Some clones in this sample may be carry-over from other donors' samples.

CDR3 loop: CASSFSGTSGSYNEQFF. CDR3 coding DNA: TGTGCCAGCAGCTTCTCCGGGACTAGCGGTTCCTACAATGAGCAGTTCTTC. The chain is built from TRBV7-9 and TRBJ2-1; 11 bases line up with TRBD2. V dropped 3 bases and J dropped 1; count of bases not matched to a gene: 5. Germline V gives CDR1 SEHNR, CDR2 FQNEAQ (reference sequence). The length of the CDR3 is 17 residues.

The CDR3 DNA reads TGTGCCAGCAGTGAACAGGGGTACACCGGGGAGCTGTTTTTT. Its translation is CASSEQGYTGELFF. The genes are TRBV2 and TRBJ2-2; D might be TRBD1 (6 bases). The V end lost 2 bases, the J end lost 3 bases, and 7 bases lay between the germline ends. CDR1 SNHLY and CDR2 FYNNEI come from the germline V gene. The CDR3 covers 14 residues.

The V call is TRBV5-4, the J call TRBJ2-2; TRBD2 matches 11 bases. In germline, CDR1 is SGHNT, CDR2 YYREEE (reference sequence). The CDR3 totals 16 residues. J gave up 5 bases and V 4 bases, and 7 bases lay outside the gene matches. The CDR3 DNA follows: TGTGCCAGCAGCCAACGGACTAGCGGGCGGACCGGGGAGCTGTTTTTT. Translated, it gives CASSQRTSGRTGELFF.

The chain links TRBV19 to TRBJ2-5; tentatively, D is TRBD1 or TRBD2 (5 bases each). V lost 6 bases and J lost 7, with 24 bases in between. Looked up from germline, CDR1 is LNHDA and CDR2 is SQIVND (reference sequence). CDR3 size: 16 residues. Here the CDR3 reads CASRPPGPSGLGTQYF. As DNA, the CDR3 is TGTGCCAGTAGGCCCCCGGGACCGTCGGGTCTAGGGACCCAGTACTTC.

The J gene is TRBJ1-2, the V gene TRBV5-1; no clear D gene. This CDR3 has 14 residues. From germline, CDR1 is SGHRS and CDR2 YFSETQ. Trimming shortened V by 2 bases and J by 0 bases, and 8 bases separated the two germline ends. The CDR3 sequence: CASSFETPNYGYTF. CDR3 DNA: TGCGCCAGCAGCTTTGAGACTCCTAACTATGGCTACACCTTC.

This clone came up once. The V call is TRBV7-9, the J call TRBJ1-3; D is ambiguous. Trimming removed 3 bases from V and 0 bases from J, with 3 bases in between. The CDR3 spans 13 residues. Germline V gene sequence: CDR1 SEHNR, CDR2 FQNEAQ (reference sequence). This CDR3 reads CASSFGSGNTIYF. CDR3 DNA sequence: TGTGCCAGCAGCTTTGGCTCTGGAAACACCATATATTTT.

The CDR3 region is CASSWTSGSTQYF. The CDR3 DNA reads TGTGCCAGCAGCTGGACTAGCGGGAGTACGCAGTATTTT. The genes are TRBV6-4 and TRBJ2-3; 13 bases fit TRBD2. The germline gives CDR1 MRHNA, CDR2 SNTAGT. The trim removed 6 bases at V and 8 bases at J, leaving 2 bases unmatched. This CDR3 is built from 13 residues.

The chain is built from TRBV27 and TRBJ2-1, with 14 positions matching TRBD2. There are 15 residues in the CDR3. V lost 5 bases, J lost 7 bases, and 4 bases stayed unmatched. Per the germline V gene, CDR1 is MNHEY and CDR2 is SMNVEV (reference sequence). CDR3: CASSTGTSGSNEQFF. DNA for the CDR3: TGTGCCAGCAGTACCGGGACTAGCGGGAGTAATGAGCAGTTCTTC.

The gene calls are TRBV18 and TRBJ2-3; no clear D gene. CDR1 is KGHSH and CDR2 is LQKENI in the germline V gene. This CDR3 has 13 amino acids. V was clipped by 8 bases and J by 6 bases, with 15 bases between them. DNA for the CDR3: TGTGCCAGCGCTCCTCCTATGGCGGATACGCAGTATTTT. This gives the protein CASAPPMADTQYF.

This clone is a singleton in its sample. The genes are TRBV5-6 and TRBJ2-1, with 10 positions matching TRBD2. Trimming took 3 bases from V and 0 from J; bases not matched to a gene: 3. The CDR3 runs to 16 residues. CDR1 is SGHDT, CDR2 YYEEEE, per germline. The CDR3 loop reads CASSYGLAASYNEQFF. The DNA of the CDR3 is TGTGCCAGCAGCTACGGACTAGCGGCCTCCTACAATGAGCAGTTCTTC.

The chain combines TRBV28 with TRBJ2-5, with D perhaps TRBD2 (5 bases). Trimming took 9 bases from V and 2 from J, leaving 7 bases between them. Looked up from germline, CDR1 is MDHEN and CDR2 is SYDVKM. There are 11 residues in the CDR3. The DNA of the CDR3 is TGTGCCAGGGACTCTCAAGAGACCCAGTACTTC. Translating gives CARDSQETQYF.

A few counts support this clone. V usage is TRBV6-1 and J usage is TRBJ2-7, with D maybe TRBD1 (5 bases). Per germline, CDR1 MNHNS and CDR2 SASEGT. The length of the CDR3 is 15 residues. Trimming left V 3 bases short and J 1 base short, with 13 bases between. In nucleotides, the CDR3 is TGTGCCAGCAGTGATAGCCCCGACAGTTCCTACGAGCAGTACTTC. This translates into CASSDSPDSSYEQYF.

This chain joins TRBV29-1 and TRBJ2-3, with D perhaps matching TRBD1 (7 bases). Trimming cost V 2 bases and J 6 bases, with 12 bases left between them. Germline V CDR1 and CDR2: SQVTM, ANQGSEA. The CDR3 loop spans 13 amino acids. The CDR3 DNA reads TGCAGCGTTGAAAAGACAGGGAGGGATACGCAGTATTTT. Its protein product is CSVEKTGRDTQYF.

The chain combines TRBV5-5 with TRBJ2-7; 11 nucleotides line up with TRBD2. CDR3 length: 15 amino acids. V lost 7 bases, J lost 4 bases, and 10 bases stayed unmatched. CDR1 is SGHKS and CDR2 is YYEKEE in the germline V gene (reference sequence). As DNA, the CDR3 is TGTGCCAGCGCATGGGGCCTAGCGGGAGGTTACGAGCAGTACTTC. This translates into CASAWGLAGGYEQYF. Based on the CDR3 plus reference TRBV5-5 and TRBJ2-7, the full variable domain is DAGVTQSPTHLIKTRGQQVTLRCSPISGHKSVSWYQQVLGQGPQFIFQYYEKEERGRGNFPDRFSARQFPNYSSELNVNALLLGDSALYLCASAWGLAGGYEQYFGPGTRLTVT.